The next 27 T cell receptor beta chains were all read from a single sample in a study of tumor and adjacent non-tumor tissue in lung cancer. Three rounds of nested PCR, following a modified ARM-PCR protocol, produced the TCRbeta library. TCRdb called the multiplex PCR reads again in MiXCR, with one record for every CDR3 protein. The sample lists approximately 140,000 distinct CDR3 sequences, around 66% occurring once. The template was RNA from unsorted bulk tissue. The sequenced sample consisted of lung tumor tissue. Source of these receptors: a man aged 60-69 years with small cell lung cancer.

For this clonotype: A read error may produce the germline difference seen at one junction end. The chain carries TRBV11-2 and TRBJ2-1, with a weak D call TRBD1 (6 bases). The CDR3 runs to 15 residues. Germline-derived CDR1 and CDR2 are SGHAT and FQNNGV. The CDR3 DNA follows: TGTGTCAGCAACCAAGGGGGTTGTAGCTACAATGAGCAGTTCTTC. It translates to CVSNQGGCSYNEQFF.

For this clonotype: The junction differs from germline at one of its ends, possibly a read error. V gene TRBV6-2 or TRBV6-3 combines with J gene TRBJ1-1, with 8 bases aligning to TRBD1. In germline, CDR1 is MNHEY, CDR2 SVGEGT. This CDR3 contains 14 residues. DNA of the CDR3: TGTGCCAGCAGTTTGACAGGGGATAACACTGAAGCATTCTTT. Its protein product is CASSLTGDNTEAFF.

As concerns this clonotype: Compared with germline, one end of the junction differs, possibly owing to a read error. The DNA for the CDR3 is TGTGCCAACAGCCAAGATGAGGGGCGGCAGCTCTTC. It yields the protein CANSQDEGRQLF. This sequence joins TRBV11-2 and TRBJ2-1; D may be TRBD1 or TRBD2 (5 bases each). The germline gives CDR1 SGHAT, CDR2 FQNNGV. The length of the CDR3 is 12 residues.

This sequence joins TRBV5-6 and TRBJ2-1, with 13 bases that match TRBD2. Germline CDR1 SGHDT, CDR2 YYEEEE. The CDR3 is 18 amino acids. With 4 bases clipped from V and 13 bases from J, the junction kept 20 bases outside the gene matches. The CDR3 DNA is TGTGCCAGCAGCCAAAGAACTAGCGGGAGGGCCTCGCACAATAATCAGTTCTTC. It translates to CASSQRTSGRASHNNQFF.

This clonotype was counted many times. This chain connects TRBV11-2 to TRBJ2-1; a possible D gene is TRBD2 (5 bases). V lost 5 bases, J lost 5 bases, and 28 bases lay in between. The V gene's germline CDR1 is SGHAT and CDR2 FQNNGV. The CDR3 has 19 residues. Here the CDR3 reads CASSPRPIALARPDNEQFF. CDR3 sequence (DNA): TGTGCCAGCAGCCCCCGACCAATCGCTTTAGCGCGTCCTGACAATGAGCAGTTCTTC.

In its sample, this clonotype was seen many times. J is TRBJ1-6 and V is TRBV6-5; TRBD1 might be the D (6 bases). The CDR3 runs 15 residues. With 6 bases removed from V and 10 bases from J, the gap between germline ends came to 19 bases. Germline values: CDR1 MNHEY, CDR2 SVGAGI. Here the CDR3 reads CASRWGGGIVSPLHF. CDR3 bases: TGTGCCAGCAGGTGGGGGGGGGGCATCGTATCACCCCTCCACTTT.

With regard to this clonotype: Since a much larger clone is just one base distant, this may be a read error. The chain links TRBV5-4 to TRBJ2-1, with D possibly TRBD2 on 5 matching bases. Per the germline V gene, CDR1 is SGHNT and CDR2 is YYREEE (reference sequence). The CDR3 spans 15 residues. The CDR3 DNA follows: TGTGCCAGCGGCTTCATCGGACGAGAGGGAAATGAGCAGTTCTTC. This sequence encodes CASGFIGREGNEQFF.

The chain couples TRBV6-6 to TRBJ1-1; D unresolved. CDR3 length: 13 residues. Germline loops: CDR1 MNHNY, CDR2 SVGAGI (reference sequence). V was pared by 8 bases and J by 1 base, with 11 bases between. The CDR3: CASRLVGNTEAFF. The CDR3 DNA follows: TGTGCCAGCCGTTTGGTAGGGAACACTGAAGCTTTCTTT.

This clonotype was detected a few times. The chain uses TRBV28 and TRBJ2-5; tentative D call: TRBD2 (5 bases). Trimming stripped 6 bases from V and 5 bases from J, with 19 bases between. Germline CDR1 is MDHEN and CDR2 is SYDVKM. The CDR3 contains 15 residues. The CDR3 protein is CASRVEEGFRETQYF. The CDR3 nucleotides are TGTGCCAGCAGGGTGGAGGAAGGGTTTCGGGAGACCCAGTACTTC. Filled out from reference TRBV28 and TRBJ2-5, the complete variable domain reads DVKVTQSSRYLVKRTGEKVFLECVQDMDHENMFWYRQDPGLGLRLIYFSYDVKMKEKGDIPEGYSVSREKKERFSLILESASTNQTSMYLCASRVEEGFRETQYFGPGTRLLVL.

The V call is TRBV12-3 or TRBV12-4, the J call TRBJ1-3, with 8 bases identical to TRBD1. The V gene end was trimmed by 5 bases and the J gene end by 6 bases; junction bases not matched to a gene: 6. The CDR3 length is 14 residues. The CDR3 protein is CASSPWTGLNTIYF. The CDR3 nucleotides read TGTGCCAGCAGTCCTTGGACAGGGTTAAACACCATATATTTT.

With respect to this clonotype: A read error may explain this, as a much larger clone is one base away. This CDR3 fails to terminate in the conserved phenylalanine or tryptophan, so it likely reflects a read error. The DNA is omitted, as the CDR3 cannot be located on it reliably, and the CDR3 follows TCRdb's listing. The chain has TRBV29-1 and TRBJ2-5; the table's D gene call, TRBD2, was not cross checked with the DNA. 15 amino acids form the CDR3, both terminal residues included. Looked up from germline, CDR1 is SQVTM and CDR2 is ANQGSEA. Here the CDR3 reads CSVDSGAGDPLAEYL.

CDR3 nucleotide sequence: TGCAGCGTTGAAGAACGGGGGCTAGCGGGAGTAAGGATCACAGATACGCAGTATTTT. This sequence encodes CSVEERGLAGVRITDTQYF. This rearrangement joins TRBV29-1 to TRBJ2-3, with 10 bases aligning to TRBD2. The V and J ends lost 0 bases and 2 bases, in that order; junction bases with no gene match: 14. The length of the CDR3 is 19 residues. The V gene's germline CDR1 is SQVTM and CDR2 ANQGSEA.

A word on this clonotype: A much larger clone differs by one base, so this may be a read error. The chain carries TRBV4-2 and TRBJ2-5; no clear D. The CDR3 spans 13 residues. Germline V gene sequence: CDR1 LGHNA, CDR2 YNFKEQ. The CDR3 DNA is TGTGCCAGCAGCCAAGAAGCAGAAGAGACCCAGTGCTTC. Translated: CASSQEAEETQCF.

This clonotype was seen once. The rearrangement joins TRBV20-1 to TRBJ2-5; D not certain. V dropped 7 bases and J dropped 5 bases, with 11 bases sitting between them. The CDR3 is 11 amino acids. Germline V gives CDR1 DFQATT, CDR2 SNEGSKA (reference sequence). The CDR3 reads CSVAQEETQYF. The CDR3, as DNA: TGCAGTGTCGCACAAGAGGAGACCCAGTACTTC.

In regard to this clonotype: At one boundary the junction diverges from the germline segment, which might be a read error. V is TRBV20-1 and J is TRBJ2-3; 10 bases map to TRBD2. The germline gives CDR1 DFQATT, CDR2 SNEGSKA (reference sequence). This CDR3 comprises 15 residues. CDR3 in DNA: TGCGGTGCTAGATCCCCGGGACTAGCGACAGATAGGCAGTATTTT. Translation gives CGARSPGLATDRQYF.

As to this clonotype: The CDR3 does not close with the conserved phenylalanine or tryptophan, likely indicating a read error. V usage is TRBV6-5 and J usage is TRBJ1-2; possibly TRBD1 for D (5 bases). This CDR3 region has 14 residues. The V gene's germline CDR1 is MNHEY and CDR2 SVGAGI. CDR3 protein: CASIYSPGQTGYTS. CDR3 sequence (DNA): TGTGCCAGCATTTACTCACCGGGGCAGACGGGCTACACCTCC.

The rearrangement joins TRBV29-1 to TRBJ2-1; TRBD2 matches at 8 bases. The V gene end was trimmed by 6 bases and the J gene end by 7 bases; junction bases not matched to a gene: 11. Germline V CDR1 and CDR2: SQVTM, ANQGSEA. The CDR3 sequence is 14 residues long. The chain's CDR3 is CSVVLSGGRNEQFF. The CDR3 coding sequence is TGCAGCGTGGTTCTATCGGGAGGGCGAAATGAGCAGTTCTTC.

V and J are TRBV5-4 and TRBJ2-1, with 8 bases fitting TRBD2. The CDR3 contains 13 residues. Trimming removed 4 bases from V and 9 bases from J; junction bases left unmatched: 6. Germline CDR1 is SGHNT and CDR2 is YYREEE (reference sequence). The CDR3 DNA is TGTGCCAGCAGCGCCGGACTAGCTGGTGAGCAGTTCTTC. This gives the protein CASSAGLAGEQFF. The variable domain in full, completed from reference TRBV5-4 and TRBJ2-1, reads ETGVTQSPTHLIKTRGQQVTLRCSSQSGHNTVSWYQQALGQGPQFIFQYYREEENGRGNFPPRFSGLQFPNYSSELNVNALELDDSALYLCASSAGLAGEQFFGPGTRLTVL.

V is TRBV6-5 and J is TRBJ2-1, with D maybe TRBD2 (6 bases). Germline CDR1 is MNHEY and CDR2 is SVGAGI. V was shortened by 2 bases and J by 2 bases, with 7 bases between the two germline ends. CDR3 length: 14 residues. The DNA of the CDR3 is TGTGCCAGCAGTTACCCTAGCGCCTACAATGAGCAGTTCTTC. The encoded protein is CASSYPSAYNEQFF.

For this clonotype: Possible read error: a much larger clone is one base away. The J gene is TRBJ2-7, the V gene TRBV11-2; D possibly corresponds to TRBD1 (5 bases). Germline V gene lookup returns CDR1 SGHAT and CDR2 FQNNGV. The CDR3 contains 14 residues. In nucleotides, the CDR3 is TGTGCCGGCAGCTTAGTAGGGGCGACTTACGAGCAGTACTTC. This codes for CAGSLVGATYEQYF.

The chain combines TRBV10-3 with TRBJ2-7, with 7 bases matching TRBD1. Looked up from germline, CDR1 is ENHRY and CDR2 is SYGVKD. The CDR3 sequence is 14 residues long. The CDR3 coding sequence is TGTGCCATCAGTGAGGGGGACAGCCATTACGAGCAATACGTC. Its protein is CAISEGDSHYEQYV.

Concerning this clonotype itself: A much larger clone sits a single nucleotide away, making a read error possible. The chain carries TRBV5-1 and TRBJ2-3, with 11 bases matching TRBD2. V shed 0 bases and J 2 bases; nucleotides not matched to a gene: 5. The CDR3 runs 17 residues. Germline V CDR1 and CDR2: SGHRS, YFSETQ. CDR3 loop: CASSLGVAGGSTDTQYF. In DNA form, the CDR3 reads TGCGCCAGCAGCTTGGGAGTAGCGGGAGGGTCCACAGATACGCAGTATTTT.

The chain recombines TRBV4-1 with TRBJ2-1, with TRBD2 identical over 8 bases. The CDR3 contains 15 residues. With V trimmed by 4 bases and J by 5 bases, 7 bases remained unmatched. Germline V CDR1 and CDR2: MGHRA, YSYEKL. The CDR3 DNA follows: TGCGCCAGCAGCCCCAGCGGGAGTGGAAACAATGAGCAGTTCTTC. This gives the protein CASSPSGSGNNEQFF.

This clonotype was seen just once. The germline gene is not matched at one end of the junction; a read error may be the cause. The chain recombines TRBV12-3 or TRBV12-4 with TRBJ2-7; no reliable D call. The CDR3 runs to 11 residues. The CDR3 coding sequence is TGTGCCAGCAGTTTCTCCCACGAGCAGTACTTC. This translates into CASSFSHEQYF.

Of note for this clonotype: A junction end diverges from the germline sequence, so it may reflect a read error. This chain joins TRBV11-3 and TRBJ2-6; D is perhaps TRBD1 or TRBD2 (5 bases each). Germline-derived CDR1 and CDR2 are SGHNT and YENEEA. The CDR3 spans 19 residues. The CDR3 coding sequence is TGTGCCAGCAACTTAGATGAGTTGGACTCTCCTTCCGGGGCCAACGTCCTGATTTTC. Encoded protein: CASNLDELDSPSGANVLIF.

The V call is TRBV11-2, the J call TRBJ2-7; D is ambiguous. Trimming removed 6 bases at V and 5 bases at J, with 14 bases between. CDR1 SGHAT and CDR2 FQNNGV come from the germline V gene. This CDR3 spans 13 amino acids. The DNA for the CDR3 is TGTGCCAGCAGTCCGCTGGGCTTCCACGAGCAGTACTTC. The encoded protein is CASSPLGFHEQYF.

The chain combines TRBV7-9 with TRBJ1-6, with TRBD1 matching over 7 bases. Germline CDR1 reads SEHNR; CDR2 reads FQNEAQ (reference sequence). The V and J ends lost 1 base and 9 bases, in that order; junction bases with no gene match: 3. CDR3 length equals 14 residues. In DNA form, the CDR3 reads TGTGCCAGCAGCTTAGATAGGGGGCGTTCACCCCTCCACTTT. Its translation is CASSLDRGRSPLHF.